This T cell receptor (beta chain) was sequenced for a study of vaccination and CD4 T cells after COVID-19. Study-wide context: The post-COVID sampling time was a median roughly 100 days after diagnosis, ranging from 35 to 161.

Remarks on this clonotype: Its antigen is still unknown.

Stated treatment: roughly ten-day PBMC culture with coronavirus spike peptide pools or control peptides (ViraFEST assay). The Oncomine TCR Beta short-read assay sequenced DNA from cultured CD4+ T cells. TCRdb reprocessed the PCR reads with MiXCR, giving one entry per CDR3 protein. The repertoire has around 5,500 distinct CDR3 sequences, over 60% of them found once; the top ten carry about 19%. The CDR3 has 16 residues. Germline V gene sequence: CDR1 MNHEY, CDR2 SVGEGT. Trimming pared 7 bases from V and 1 base from J, leaving 18 bases between. The V gene is TRBV6-2 or TRBV6-3, the J gene TRBJ2-3; weak D call: TRBD1 (6 bases). The TCR comes from a human donor who had recovered from COVID-19. The sequenced material came from CD4+ T cells from blood, cultured in vitro. The CDR3 DNA sequence: TGTGCCAGCACCAGGGGCGGCTTTATGGGCACAGATACGCAGTATTTT. It codes for CASTRGGFMGTDTQYF.